Shown below are 29 T cell receptor beta chains from a single sample sequenced in a study of beta chain features in type 1 diabetes. Every bit of the isolated RNA underwent reverse transcription, so sequencing read expressed TCRB transcripts. Generated by immunoSEQ multiplex PCR, the TCRdb table keeps only in-frame clones and is missing some. Of over 500,000 clones listed, roughly 16% are singletons. The sample taken for sequencing was naive CD4+ T cells from blood. These receptors came from a man younger than 35 in good health.

This clone was seen more than once but under ten times. The genes are TRBV4-2 and TRBJ2-4; 12 nucleotides match TRBD1. Germline V gene lookup returns CDR1 LGHNA and CDR2 YNFKEQ. Losses at the gene ends were 1 base for V and 7 bases for J; bases not matched to a gene: 2. This CDR3 is 15 amino acids long. The CDR3 loop reads CASSQVGQGANIQYF. The CDR3 DNA follows: TGTGCCAGCAGCCAAGTGGGACAGGGGGCCAACATTCAGTACTTC.

A few counts support this clone. The J gene is TRBJ1-5, the V gene TRBV28; tentative D call: TRBD1 (6 bases). Trimming took off 6 bases at V and 7 bases at J, with 16 bases between the two ends. This CDR3 contains 14 residues. CDR1 is MDHEN and CDR2 is SYDVKM in the germline V gene. In DNA form, the CDR3 reads TGTGCCAGCAGCCCCGGACAGAGAAGGCAGCCCCAGCATTTT. Its protein product is CASSPGQRRQPQHF.

A few counts support this clone. The V gene is TRBV20-1, the J gene TRBJ2-1; D gene unclear. CDR1 and CDR2 (germline): DFQATT, SNEGSKA (reference sequence). V was cut by 6 bases and J by 10 bases, with 13 bases left in between. CDR3 length: 11 residues. The CDR3 reads CSAFSPGEQFF. The CDR3 nucleotides read TGCAGTGCCTTCTCGCCTGGGGAGCAGTTCTTC.

This sequence joins TRBV28 and TRBJ1-2, with D possibly matching TRBD1 (5 bases). CDR1 and CDR2 (germline): MDHEN, SYDVKM. The ends were cut back, 7 bases at V and 8 bases at J, with 17 bases in the middle. This CDR3 is built from 13 residues. The CDR3 DNA is TGTGCCAGCAATCCCCCGGGACTGCGGGGCTACACCTTC. Its protein product is CASNPPGLRGYTF.

The chain combines TRBV6-7 with TRBJ1-3; no definite D call. TRBV6-7 is assigned to the ORF class and has an uncertain function. The V end lost 2 bases, the J end lost 9 bases, and 5 bases lay between the germline ends. The length of the CDR3 is 11 residues. CDR3: CASSYRATIYF. Written as DNA, the CDR3 is TGTGCCAGCAGTTACAGGGCCACCATATATTTT.

This clone was seen more than once but under ten times. The rearrangement links TRBV19 to TRBJ2-6, with D possibly matching TRBD1 (5 bases). V lost 3 bases and J lost 2, with 14 bases in between. This CDR3 has 17 residues. Germline lookup yields CDR1 LNHDA and CDR2 SQIVND (reference sequence). The CDR3: CASSIGQGRAGANVLTF. The CDR3 DNA reads TGTGCCAGTAGTATCGGCCAGGGAAGAGCTGGGGCCAACGTCCTGACTTTC.

The V call is TRBV9, the J call TRBJ2-1; 8 nucleotides align to TRBD2. The CDR3 is 16 amino acids. V was pared by 3 bases and J by 6 bases, with 11 bases of the junction left unmatched. Looked up from germline, CDR1 is SGDLS and CDR2 is YYNGEE. CDR3 sequence: CASSASHSGAFNEQFF. CDR3 nucleotides: TGTGCCAGCAGCGCCTCCCATAGCGGGGCCTTCAATGAGCAGTTCTTC.

Only a few counts were recorded for this clone. This chain joins TRBV9 and TRBJ2-7; 7 nucleotides align to TRBD1. V lost 4 bases, J lost 4 bases, and 8 bases stayed unmatched. Germline V gives CDR1 SGDLS, CDR2 YYNGEE. This CDR3 spans 14 amino acids. This chain's CDR3 is CASSSGGPLYEQYF. The CDR3, as DNA: TGTGCCAGCAGCTCAGGGGGACCCCTTTACGAGCAGTACTTC.

The rearrangement joins TRBV4-1 to TRBJ2-5; TRBD1 or TRBD2 may be the D gene (5 bases each). V was clipped by 11 bases and J by 4 bases, with 8 bases between them. CDR1 and CDR2 from the germline V gene are MGHRA and YSYEKL. The CDR3 is made up of 10 amino acids. The chain's CDR3 is CASGRETQYF. The CDR3 DNA reads TGCGCCTCGGGGCGAGAGACCCAGTACTTC.

This clone was seen more than once but under ten times. The CDR3 sequence is CATSIWTGMNTGELFF. The DNA of the CDR3 is TGTGCCACCAGCATCTGGACGGGGATGAACACCGGGGAGCTGTTTTTT. The V gene is TRBV15, the J gene TRBJ2-2; the D gene is possibly TRBD2 (5 bases). V lost 4 bases to trimming and J lost 1 base, with 13 bases between them. The germline CDR1 and CDR2 sequences are LNHNV and YYDKDF (reference sequence). This CDR3 is built from 16 residues.

V usage is TRBV10-3 and J usage is TRBJ1-1; TRBD1 aligns across 8 bases. This CDR3 is 15 amino acids long. Per germline, CDR1 ENHRY and CDR2 SYGVKD. V trimming: 4 bases; J trimming: 1 base; junction bases outside the gene matches: 5. CDR3 coding DNA: TGTGCCATCAGTGGTAGGGACAGGACGAACACTGAAGCTTTCTTT. As protein: CAISGRDRTNTEAFF.

This clone was counted only a few times. V usage is TRBV7-3 and J usage is TRBJ2-3; no clear D gene. Per germline, CDR1 SGHTA and CDR2 FQGTGA. The ends were cut back, 2 bases at V and 5 bases at J, with 14 bases in the middle. This CDR3 has 15 amino acids. This CDR3 is CASSLFVSSRDTQYF. CDR3 DNA: TGTGCCAGCAGCTTATTTGTCAGCTCCAGAGATACGCAGTATTTT. The full variable domain, in which reference TRBV7-3 and TRBJ2-3 provide the parts outside the CDR3, is GAGVSQTPSNKVTEKGKYVELRCDPISGHTALYWYRQSLGQGPEFLIYFQGTGAADDSGLPNDRFFAVRPEGSVSTLKIQRTERGDSAVYLCASSLFVSSRDTQYFGPGTRLTVL.

The chain carries TRBV2 and TRBJ2-1; TRBD2 matches 9 bases. The CDR3 sequence is 15 residues long. With V trimmed by 6 bases and J by 2 bases, 5 bases remained unmatched. CDR1 is SNHLY, CDR2 FYNNEI, per germline. The CDR3, as DNA: TGTGCCAGCAGCGATAGCGGGGGCACCTACAATGAGCAGTTCTTC. This gives the protein CASSDSGGTYNEQFF.

This clone has just a few counts. J is TRBJ2-2 and V is TRBV9; D uncertain. CDR1 and CDR2 from the germline V gene are SGDLS and YYNGEE. This CDR3 is built from 12 residues. V gave up 2 bases and J gave up 5 bases, with 4 bases separating them. CDR3 residues: CASSVRTGELFF. As DNA, the CDR3 is TGTGCCAGCAGCGTTAGGACCGGGGAGCTGTTTTTT.

This chain uses TRBV19 with TRBJ2-1; 9 bases align to TRBD2. Germline V CDR1 and CDR2: LNHDA, SQIVND (reference sequence). With 3 bases clipped from V and 4 bases from J, the junction kept 10 bases outside the gene matches. This CDR3 has 17 residues. The CDR3 is CASSIEGLAGTYNEQFF. The CDR3 DNA follows: TGTGCCAGTAGTATTGAGGGCCTAGCGGGGACTTACAATGAGCAGTTCTTC.

This clone was detected only a few times. The chain has TRBV9 and TRBJ2-5; D is ambiguous. This CDR3 has 14 residues. V dropped 3 bases and J dropped 9 bases, with 18 bases sitting between them. Germline CDR1 SGDLS, CDR2 YYNGEE. CDR3 amino acids: CASSATLAGLAQYF. The CDR3, as DNA: TGTGCCAGCAGCGCCACCTTAGCTGGGCTGGCCCAGTACTTC.

V is TRBV7-9 and J is TRBJ2-7; possibly TRBD1 for D (6 bases). Trimming left V 5 bases short and J 2 bases short, with 16 bases between. The CDR3 has 15 residues. CDR1 is SEHNR and CDR2 is FQNEAQ in the germline V gene (reference sequence). As DNA, the CDR3 is TGTGCCAGCAGCGACCGGACAGCCTCCACCTACGAGCAGTACTTC. It is translated as CASSDRTASTYEQYF.

This clone was seen only a few times. This chain uses TRBV7-2 with TRBJ2-7; TRBD2 matches 12 bases. Germline lookup yields CDR1 SGHTA and CDR2 FQGNSA. V was clipped by 6 bases and J by 10 bases; unmatched bases: 7. The CDR3 loop spans 13 amino acids. The CDR3 DNA sequence: TGTGCCAGCAGACTTGCTAGCGGGAGGGGACAGTACTTC. This translates into CASRLASGRGQYF.

This clone was detected a few times. The chain uses TRBV6-4 and TRBJ2-3; D assignment may be TRBD1 or TRBD2 (6 bases each). CDR3 length: 13 amino acids. Trimming left V 2 bases short and J 6 bases short, with 9 bases between. Germline lookup yields CDR1 MRHNA and CDR2 SNTAGT. The CDR3 coding sequence is TGTGCCAGCAGTGACAGGAGGGGGGATACGCAGTATTTT. Its translation: CASSDRRGDTQYF.

The chain couples TRBV4-2 to TRBJ2-1; the match to TRBD2 covers 7 bases. Germline values: CDR1 LGHNA, CDR2 YNFKEQ. Losses at the gene ends were 2 bases for V and 0 bases for J; bases not matched to a gene: 4. This CDR3 region has 16 residues. CDR3 in DNA: TGTGCCAGCAGCCAATCACTAGCGTTCTCCTACAATGAGCAGTTCTTC. It translates to CASSQSLAFSYNEQFF.

This clone was picked up a small number of times. The chain has TRBV29-1 and TRBJ2-3, with 8 bases matching TRBD2. The CDR3 covers 14 residues. V lost 3 bases to trimming and J lost 4 bases; unmatched junction nucleotides: 6. Germline loops: CDR1 SQVTM, CDR2 ANQGSEA. The CDR3 DNA reads TGCAGCGTTGAGCCATTCGGGGGGGCAGATACGCAGTATTTT. This translates into CSVEPFGGADTQYF.

The chain couples TRBV28 to TRBJ2-1; perhaps TRBD1 as D (6 bases). The germline CDR1 and CDR2 sequences are MDHEN and SYDVKM. CDR3 length: 15 amino acids. Trimming took 6 bases from V and 3 from J, leaving 15 bases between them. CDR3 sequence reads: CASRQRRGLYNEQFF. CDR3 coding DNA: TGTGCCAGCAGACAGCGCAGGGGCCTCTACAATGAGCAGTTCTTC. The full variable domain, with the rest looked up from reference TRBV28 and TRBJ2-1, is DVKVTQSSRYLVKRTGEKVFLECVQDMDHENMFWYRQDPGLGLRLIYFSYDVKMKEKGDIPEGYSVSREKKERFSLILESASTNQTSMYLCASRQRRGLYNEQFFGPGTRLTVL.

Worth noting for this clone: Within the sample, other DNA sequences also encode this same CDR3. The chain couples TRBV18 to TRBJ1-5; the D gene is possibly TRBD1 (5 bases). This CDR3 is built from 14 residues. Per the germline V gene, CDR1 is KGHSH and CDR2 is LQKENI. V lost 0 bases and J lost 4, with 7 bases in between. The CDR3 loop is CASSPPGGNQPQHF. The CDR3, as DNA: TGTGCCAGCTCACCACCCGGGGGGAATCAGCCCCAGCATTTT.

V and J are TRBV30 and TRBJ1-2, with TRBD1 matching 9 bases. CDR1 is GTSNPN, CDR2 SVGIG, per germline (reference sequence). The V segment lost 1 base and the J segment 2 bases; nucleotides outside the gene matches: 5. This CDR3 has 15 amino acids. The DNA for the CDR3 is TGTGCCTGGAGTGACCCCGGGACAGGGAACTATGGCTACACCTTC. This gives the protein CAWSDPGTGNYGYTF.

This clone was seen a single time. CDR3 DNA: TGTGCCAGCAGTTTATCCCCGACAGGATACTATGGCTACACCTTC. It codes for CASSLSPTGYYGYTF. The chain recombines TRBV28 with TRBJ1-2; TRBD1 is a possible D gene (6 bases). The CDR3 has 15 amino acids. V was clipped by 1 base and J by 3 bases, with 12 bases between them. Germline V gives CDR1 MDHEN, CDR2 SYDVKM.

This clone was seen more than once but under ten times. The J gene is TRBJ2-4, the V gene TRBV5-6; D may be TRBD1 (6 bases). The CDR3 runs 13 residues. V was trimmed by 0 bases and J by 9 bases, leaving 10 bases between them. Germline V gene lookup returns CDR1 SGHDT and CDR2 YYEEEE. The CDR3: CASSLAGVGIQYF. The CDR3 DNA sequence: TGTGCCAGCAGCTTGGCAGGGGTTGGCATTCAGTACTTC. Variable domain in full (rest from reference TRBV5-6 and TRBJ2-4): DAGVTQSPTHLIKTRGQQVTLRCSPKSGHDTVSWYQQALGQGPQFIFQYYEEEERQRGNFPDRFSGHQFPNYSSELNVNALLLGDSALYLCASSLAGVGIQYFGAGTRLSVL.

V usage is TRBV6-1 and J usage is TRBJ1-5; tentative D call: TRBD1 (5 bases). Germline V gene data show CDR1 as MNHNS and CDR2 as SASEGT. The CDR3 has 15 residues. V was shortened by 4 bases and J by 3 bases, with 13 bases between the two germline ends. CDR3 protein: CASSVSWGINQPQHF. The CDR3 region has the DNA TGTGCCAGCAGTGTCTCGTGGGGGATCAATCAGCCCCAGCATTTT.

In its sample, this clone was seen many times. The chain employs TRBV14 and TRBJ1-6; D is perhaps TRBD1 (5 bases). This CDR3 has 16 residues. V was cut by 1 base and J by 8 bases, with 15 bases left in between. CDR1 and CDR2 (germline): SGHDN, FVKESK. CDR3 amino acids: CASSQGMGVLDSPLHF. CDR3 in DNA: TGTGCCAGCAGCCAAGGAATGGGGGTTTTGGATTCACCCCTCCACTTT.

This clone turned up a few times. J is TRBJ1-1 and V is TRBV19; no clear D. Germline V lookup: CDR1 LNHDA, CDR2 SQIVND (reference sequence). This CDR3 comprises 15 residues. V was shortened by 3 bases and J by 6 bases, with 17 bases between the two germline ends. The CDR3: CASSISEGIGSEAFF. CDR3 coding DNA: TGTGCCAGTAGTATTTCGGAGGGAATCGGGTCTGAAGCTTTCTTT.